These 24 T cell receptor beta chains share one sample of origin, sequenced in a study of cytomegalovirus exposure and HLA in healthy donors. PCR involved 60 Vbeta and 13 Jbeta primers. The protocol was immunoSEQ multiplex PCR, while the TCRdb copy is restricted to in-frame clones and leaves out a portion. The sample holds about 63,000 clones, roughly 70% seen once. The sequenced sample was PBMCs. These receptors all come from a man aged 50-60 years in good health and CMV-seropositive.

The sample holds a few counts of this clone. The conserved final phenylalanine or tryptophan is absent from the CDR3, which likely points to a read error. The limits of the CDR3 on the DNA are not certain, so only TCRdb's listed CDR3 is given. The chain combines TRBV30 with TRBJ1-1; the D segment call TRBD1 is taken from the table without a DNA check. Germline values: CDR1 GTSNPN, CDR2 SVGIG (reference sequence). Counting both end residues, the CDR3 totals 15 amino acids. CDR3 region: CAWTLRTGGGTEALV.

This clone was observed a handful of times. V and J are TRBV29-1 and TRBJ2-7; TRBD2 agrees at 7 bases. Germline V gene data show CDR1 as SQVTM and CDR2 as ANQGSEA. This CDR3 is built from 17 residues. V lost 0 bases to trimming and J lost 0 bases; unmatched junction nucleotides: 11. For the CDR3, the DNA is TGCAGCGTTGAAGAGGGACTTGATCCGGGGGGCTCCTACGAGCAGTACTTC. It codes for CSVEEGLDPGGSYEQYF.

The chain employs TRBV19 and TRBJ1-1, with a weak D call TRBD1 (5 bases). This CDR3 is built from 13 residues. V was cut by 5 bases and J by 4 bases, with 11 bases left in between. CDR1 and CDR2 (germline): LNHDA, SQIVND (reference sequence). The CDR3 coding sequence is TGTGCCAGTAGTCCAGGGTGGGGCACTGAAGCTTTCTTT. Protein sequence: CASSPGWGTEAFF.

The chain joins TRBV13 to TRBJ1-2; 8 nucleotides agree with TRBD1. With V trimmed by 5 bases and J by 3 bases, 8 bases remained unmatched. The CDR3 spans 15 residues. Germline lookup yields CDR1 PRHDT and CDR2 FYEKMQ (reference sequence). CDR3 nucleotide sequence: TGTGCCAGCAGCCAAGAGGACAGGGAGGACTATGGCTACACCTTC. This sequence encodes CASSQEDREDYGYTF. The complete variable domain, with remaining parts taken from reference TRBV13 and TRBJ1-2, reads AAGVIQSPRHLIKEKRETATLKCYPIPRHDTVYWYQQGPGQDPQFLISFYEKMQSDKGSIPDRFSAQQFSDYHSELNMSSLELGDSALYFCASSQEDREDYGYTFGSGTRLTVV.

V is TRBV7-2 and J is TRBJ2-7; TRBD2 matches 12 bases. CDR1 is SGHTA, CDR2 FQGNSA, per germline. V lost 1 base, J lost 6 bases, and 4 bases stayed unmatched. This CDR3 has 15 amino acids. CDR3 in DNA: TGTGCCAGCAGCTTAGACCTAGCGGGGGGGCGCGAGCAGTACTTC. It codes for CASSLDLAGGREQYF. The variable domain in full, completed from reference TRBV7-2 and TRBJ2-7, reads GAGVSQSPSNKVTEKGKDVELRCDPISGHTALYWYRQSLGQGLEFLIYFQGNSAPDKSGLPSDRFSAERTGGSVSTLTIQRTQQEDSAVYLCASSLDLAGGREQYFGPGTRLTVT.

This clone was counted between two and nine times. The gene calls are TRBV18 and TRBJ2-2; 9 bases are a match to TRBD1. CDR1 is KGHSH, CDR2 LQKENI, per germline. V shed 5 bases and J 4 bases; nucleotides not matched to a gene: 11. The CDR3 runs 17 residues. In nucleotides, the CDR3 is TGTGCCAGCTCATCTTTCCCGGGACAGGGAGTCACCGGGGAGCTGTTTTTT. Residues: CASSSFPGQGVTGELFF.

As DNA, the CDR3 is TGCGCCAGCAGCTTGGTTCCAGGGGAGTATCAGCCCCAGCATTTT. This gives the protein CASSLVPGEYQPQHF. V gene TRBV5-1 combines with J gene TRBJ1-5; TRBD1 is a possible D gene (6 bases). The CDR3 has 15 residues. CDR1 SGHRS and CDR2 YFSETQ come from the germline V gene. Trimming left V 0 bases short and J 5 bases short, with 12 bases between.

The chain combines TRBV9 with TRBJ2-7, with D unresolved. CDR1 and CDR2 from the germline V gene are SGDLS and YYNGEE. This CDR3 has 14 amino acids. The V end was cut by 0 bases, the J end by 0 bases, with 7 bases between. The CDR3 reads CASSVGPLSYEQYF. DNA of the CDR3: TGTGCCAGCAGCGTAGGTCCCCTCTCCTACGAGCAGTACTTC.

This clone was found a few times. V gene TRBV14 combines with J gene TRBJ1-2, with D hard to call. From germline, CDR1 is SGHDN and CDR2 FVKESK. This CDR3 spans 15 amino acids. V was cut by 0 bases and J by 3 bases, with 11 bases left in between. CDR3 residues: CASSQDLTDDYGYTF. CDR3 sequence (DNA): TGTGCCAGCAGCCAAGATCTCACAGACGACTATGGCTACACCTTC.

CDR3 residues: CSASSRSEQFF. The CDR3 nucleotides read TGCAGTGCCTCCTCTCGCAGTGAGCAGTTCTTC. V and J are TRBV20-1 and TRBJ2-1; D gene ambiguous. Germline loops: CDR1 DFQATT, CDR2 SNEGSKA (reference sequence). Trimming took off 6 bases at V and 9 bases at J, with 12 bases between the two ends. This CDR3 has 11 residues.

The V and J genes are TRBV14 and TRBJ1-2, with D hard to call. V lost 1 base and J 1 base, leaving 7 bases between the germline ends. Germline assignment: CDR1 SGHDN and CDR2 FVKESK. CDR3 length: 14 amino acids. The CDR3 DNA sequence: TGTGCCAGCAGCCAAGGTAGCTTTAACTATGGCTACACCTTC. Its translation is CASSQGSFNYGYTF.

Concerning this clone: A read error is likely, as this CDR3 ends without the conserved phenylalanine or tryptophan. V gene TRBV28 combines with J gene TRBJ1-4; 8 bases are a match to TRBD1. Losses at the gene ends were 2 bases for V and 7 bases for J; bases not matched to a gene: 6. Per the germline V gene, CDR1 is MDHEN and CDR2 is SYDVKM. This CDR3 spans 15 amino acids. The CDR3 reads CASSLEQGVGEKLFV. CDR3 bases: TGTGCCAGCAGTTTAGAACAGGGGGTGGGTGAAAAACTGTTTGTT.

In nucleotides, the CDR3 is TGTGCCAGCAGCTTGGTAGCGGGAGGCATCCACGAGCAGTACTTC. This sequence encodes CASSLVAGGIHEQYF. The chain is built from TRBV5-4 and TRBJ2-7; 10 nucleotides match TRBD2. The J segment lost 5 bases and the V segment lost 0 bases, leaving 5 bases of the junction unmatched. The CDR3 is made up of 15 amino acids. CDR1 is SGHNT, CDR2 YYREEE, per germline (reference sequence). Using reference TRBV5-4 and TRBJ2-7 for the parts outside the CDR3, the full variable domain is ETGVTQSPTHLIKTRGQQVTLRCSSQSGHNTVSWYQQALGQGPQFIFQYYREEENGRGNFPPRFSGLQFPNYSSELNVNALELDDSALYLCASSLVAGGIHEQYFGPGTRLTVT.

The chain links TRBV19 to TRBJ1-1; no firm D call. Looked up from germline, CDR1 is LNHDA and CDR2 is SQIVND (reference sequence). The CDR3 consists of 12 residues. The V and J ends lost 7 bases and 4 bases respectively, with 10 bases between them. The DNA of the CDR3 is TGTGCCAGTAAAGCCGGGAGCACTGAAGCTTTCTTT. This sequence encodes CASKAGSTEAFF.

This clone came up once. This chain connects TRBV2 to TRBJ2-7, with 8 bases identical to TRBD1. CDR1 SNHLY and CDR2 FYNNEI come from the germline V gene. This CDR3 contains 13 residues. Germline trimming cut 10 bases from V and 5 bases from J; bases unmatched to any gene: 10. The CDR3 sequence is CAIRQGTRHEQYF. The DNA for the CDR3 is TGTGCCATCAGACAGGGGACGCGGCACGAGCAGTACTTC.

The gene calls are TRBV19 and TRBJ1-4; D unresolved. This CDR3 region has 14 residues. V was pared by 5 bases and J by 5 bases, with 12 bases between. The germline CDR1 and CDR2 sequences are LNHDA and SQIVND (reference sequence). The CDR3 DNA reads as TGTGCCAGTAGTGGCGGGCTACAAAATGAAAAACTGTTTTTT. Protein sequence: CASSGGLQNEKLFF.

The genes are TRBV7-6 and TRBJ1-3, with D tentatively TRBD1 (6 bases). The CDR3 is made up of 17 amino acids. From germline, CDR1 is SGHVS and CDR2 FNYEAQ. V dropped 3 bases and J dropped 0 bases, with 15 bases sitting between them. CDR3 DNA: TGTGCCAGCAGCTTTTTTCCTCGACAGGCCTCTGGAAACACCATATATTTT. Encoded protein: CASSFFPRQASGNTIYF.

The rearrangement uses TRBV27 and TRBJ2-7; TRBD2 matches at 10 bases. The CDR3 runs 14 residues. J was trimmed by 5 bases and V by 7 bases; bases with no gene match: 8. Germline-derived CDR1 and CDR2 are MNHEY and SMNVEV (reference sequence). This CDR3 reads CASNLAGAVHEQYF. The CDR3 nucleotides read TGTGCCAGCAATCTAGCGGGAGCAGTCCACGAGCAGTACTTC.

J is TRBJ2-5 and V is TRBV6-1; TRBD2 might be the D (6 bases). Trimming cost V 7 bases and J 4 bases, with 16 bases left between them. The germline V gene encodes CDR1 MNHNS and CDR2 SASEGT. The CDR3 loop spans 14 amino acids. The CDR3 is CASTGGGQAETQYF. The CDR3 coding sequence is TGTGCCAGCACAGGAGGAGGGCAGGCAGAGACCCAGTACTTC.

This clone was counted between two and nine times. This sequence is one base from a far larger clone and is likely a read error. This rearrangement joins TRBV5-1 to TRBJ1-4; 9 bases agree with TRBD1. The germline V gene encodes CDR1 SGHRS and CDR2 YFSETQ. CDR3 length: 15 amino acids. CDR3 in amino acids: CSSSFSGQGNEKLFF. As DNA, the CDR3 is TGCTCCAGCAGCTTCTCGGGACAGGGAAATGAAAAACTGTTTTTT. Full variable domain (rest looked up from reference TRBV5-1 and TRBJ1-4): KAGVTQTPRYLIKTRGQQVTLSCSPISGHRSVSWYQQTPGQGLQFLFEYFSETQRNKGNFPGRFSGRQFSNSRSEMNVSTLELGDSALYLCSSSFSGQGNEKLFFGSGTQLSVL.

This clone was picked up one time. The chain combines TRBV5-1 with TRBJ1-4; 7 bases map to TRBD1. The trim removed 3 bases at V and 4 bases at J, leaving 3 bases unmatched. Per the germline V gene, CDR1 is SGHRS and CDR2 is YFSETQ. The CDR3 runs to 14 residues. The CDR3 sequence: CASSSGQHNEKLFF. The CDR3 DNA reads as TGCGCCAGCAGCTCGGGACAGCATAATGAAAAACTGTTTTTT. Variable domain in full (rest from reference TRBV5-1 and TRBJ1-4): KAGVTQTPRYLIKTRGQQVTLSCSPISGHRSVSWYQQTPGQGLQFLFEYFSETQRNKGNFPGRFSGRQFSNSRSEMNVSTLELGDSALYLCASSSGQHNEKLFFGSGTQLSVL.

The V and J genes are TRBV6-1 and TRBJ2-3; TRBD2 matches 12 bases. Germline V gives CDR1 MNHNS, CDR2 SASEGT. CDR3 size: 15 residues. Trimming at V came to 7 bases and at J to 1 base, leaving 3 bases not matched to a gene. The CDR3 DNA follows: TGTGCCAGCATTCGACTAGCGGGAGGCACAGATACGCAGTATTTT. It specifies CASIRLAGGTDTQYF.

The rearrangement uses TRBV28 and TRBJ2-7, with 7 bases matching TRBD1. Germline assignment: CDR1 MDHEN and CDR2 SYDVKM. The CDR3 extends over 15 amino acids. The V segment lost 2 bases and the J segment 2 bases; nucleotides outside the gene matches: 6. The CDR3 DNA follows: TGTGCCAGCAGTTTAACTAACGGACAGGCCTACGAGCAGTACTTC. Translating it yields CASSLTNGQAYEQYF.

J is TRBJ2-3 and V is TRBV5-5; possibly TRBD1 for D (5 bases). The germline gives CDR1 SGHKS, CDR2 YYEKEE (reference sequence). The CDR3 totals 15 residues. Trimming removed 2 bases at V and 2 bases at J, with 12 bases between. Here the CDR3 DNA reads TGTGCCAGCAGCTTAGATGGACACAACACAGATACGCAGTATTTT. Translated: CASSLDGHNTDTQYF.